A selection of T cell receptor beta chains follows, all from one sample in a study of naive and memory T cell subsets. TCRdb fed the UMI-ligation and nested PCR reads into MiXCR, producing one record per CDR3 protein. Among roughly 18,000 distinct CDR3 sequences listed, 7.5% to 10% were seen once. The material sequenced was skin, taken from a tuberculin skin test site. These receptors were obtained from an adult in good health. Both conserved end residues are part of each CDR3. Each record gives: J gene, D gene, clone size, V gene, CDR3 protein, CDR3 DNA. The D gene is left open where the match is weak. A clone size is listed for some rows: how often the clone was seen (once, few, many), or a class if it is expanded.

TRBJ2-2	TRBD2	many	TRBV5-1	CASSLVLAGTNTGELFF	TGCGCCAGCAGCTTGGTATTAGCGGGAACGAACACCGGGGAGCTGTTTTTT
TRBJ2-7	-	many	TRBV28	CASSLETGSYEQYF	TGTGCCAGCAGTTTAGAGACAGGATCCTACGAGCAGTACTTC
TRBJ2-5	TRBD2	-	TRBV14	CASSQPRFPGLAGQETQYF	TGTGCCAGCAGCCAACCCCGATTTCCGGGACTAGCGGGGCAAGAGACCCAGTACTTC
TRBJ2-1	TRBD2	few	TRBV15	CATSRDLAGENEQFF	TGTGCCACCAGCAGGGACCTAGCGGGAGAGAATGAGCAGTTCTTC
TRBJ2-7	TRBD1	few	TRBV18	CASSPDRGGYEQYF	TGTGCCAGCTCACCCGACAGGGGGGGCTACGAGCAGTACTTC
TRBJ2-1	TRBD1	many	TRBV7-9	CASSLAGTGTVNEQFF	TGTGCCAGCAGCTTAGCCGGGACAGGGACAGTCAATGAGCAGTTCTTC
TRBJ2-7	-	-	TRBV5-1	CASSPPDSYEQYF	TGCGCCAGCAGCCCTCCGGACAGCTACGAGCAGTACTTC
TRBJ2-1	-	-	TRBV27	CASSFGANEQFF	TGTGCCAGCAGTTTCGGGGCGAATGAGCAGTTCTTC
TRBJ2-2	-	-	TRBV9	CASSVGVQGSTGELFF	TGTGCCAGCAGCGTAGGCGTTCAGGGCTCAACCGGGGAGCTGTTTTTT
TRBJ1-5	-	medium-sized	TRBV29-1	CSVQTEGNQPQHF	TGCAGCGTTCAAACAGAGGGCAATCAGCCCCAGCATTTT
TRBJ2-5	TRBD1	many	TRBV7-6	CASSSTGTGLNFQETQYF	TGTGCCAGCAGTTCCACCGGGACAGGGCTAAACTTCCAAGAGACCCAGTACTTC
TRBJ1-2	-	few	TRBV4-1	CASSQEGRLNYGDTF	TGCGCCAGCAGCCAAGAGGGGAGGCTTAACTATGGCGACACCTTC
TRBJ2-7	-	many	TRBV18	CASSRGYEQYF	TGTGCCAGCTCACGAGGATACGAGCAGTACTTC
TRBJ2-1	TRBD2	-	TRBV27	CASSPWGLRGWNEQFF	TGTGCCAGCAGTCCGTGGGGTCTGCGGGGGTGGAATGAGCAGTTCTTC
TRBJ1-1	TRBD1	many	TRBV7-2	CASSTGTANTEAFF	TGTGCCAGCAGCACGGGGACAGCGAACACTGAAGCTTTCTTT
TRBJ1-1	-	-	TRBV10-3	CAIRETETNTEAFF	TGTGCCATCAGAGAGACAGAGACGAACACTGAAGCTTTCTTT
TRBJ2-2	TRBD2	-	TRBV6-5	CASSPGGGATGELFF	TGTGCCAGCAGCCCGGGCGGGGGGGCAACCGGGGAGCTGTTTTTT
TRBJ2-3	TRBD2	medium-sized	TRBV20-1	CSASRPAGGSDTQYF	TGCAGTGCTTCACGGCCCGCGGGAGGGTCAGATACGCAGTATTTT
TRBJ2-7	-	few	TRBV6-5	CASSVGGTSYEQYF	TGTGCCAGCAGCGTTGGGGGAACTTCCTACGAGCAGTACTTC
TRBJ1-1	-	-	TRBV14	CASSPSGRGQYTEAFF	TGTGCCAGCAGCCCCTCAGGGCGGGGGCAGTACACTGAAGCTTTCTTT
TRBJ1-6	-	many	TRBV5-6	CASSLSSSWQNYNSPLHF	TGTGCCAGCAGCTTGTCTTCGTCCTGGCAGAACTATAATTCACCCCTCCACTTT
TRBJ1-6	-	many	TRBV20-1	CSARGLQLSHWYNSPLHF	TGCAGTGCTAGAGGGTTACAGCTTTCCCATTGGTATAATTCACCCCTCCACTTT
TRBJ1-5	-	few	TRBV28	CASSFGQNQPQHF	TGTGCCAGCAGTTTTGGGCAGAATCAGCCCCAGCATTTT
TRBJ2-2	TRBD2	few	TRBV7-3	CASSLRERLAGVGTGELFF	TGTGCCAGCAGCTTAAGGGAGAGACTAGCGGGAGTGGGGACCGGGGAGCTGTTTTTT
TRBJ2-7	-	many	TRBV6-2/TRBV6-3	CASSYPPYEQYF	TGTGCCAGCAGTTATCCTCCCTACGAGCAGTACTTC
TRBJ1-1	TRBD1	-	TRBV29-1	CSVRRSLTGDTEAFF	TGCAGCGTTCGGCGATCCCTTACAGGGGACACTGAAGCTTTCTTT
TRBJ2-7	-	-	TRBV29-1	CSGGQGAYEQYF	TGCAGCGGCGGGCAGGGAGCCTACGAGCAGTACTTC
TRBJ1-1	-	-	TRBV6-5	CASSYSIYRNTEAFF	TGTGCCAGCAGTTACTCGATTTATCGGAACACTGAAGCTTTCTTT
TRBJ2-1	TRBD2	-	TRBV4-1	CASSQDGTPTAGGYNEQFF	TGCGCCAGCAGCCAAGATGGGACCCCGACAGCGGGGGGTTACAATGAGCAGTTCTTC
TRBJ2-2	TRBD1	many	TRBV19	CASSNPRLATGLSRDTGELFF	TGTGCCAGTAGTAATCCTCGTTTGGCGACAGGGCTCTCCCGGGACACCGGGGAGCTGTTTTTT
TRBJ1-3	-	many	TRBV10-3	CAIRDSSGNTIYF	TGTGCCATCAGGGACAGCTCTGGAAACACCATATATTTT
TRBJ2-7	-	many	TRBV7-2	CASSLEGPKQYF	TGTGCCAGCAGCTTAGAGGGGCCCAAGCAGTACTTC
TRBJ1-5	-	few	TRBV3-1	CASSQSLRQPQHF	TGTGCCAGCAGCCAATCCCTTAGGCAGCCCCAGCATTTT
TRBJ2-3	-	-	TRBV10-2	CASKGGTDTQYF	TGCGCCAGCAAAGGGGGCACAGATACGCAGTATTTT
TRBJ2-7	-	few	TRBV6-6	CASSYLRKGRNYEQYF	TGTGCCAGCAGTTACCTACGGAAGGGGAGAAACTACGAGCAGTACTTC
TRBJ1-5	-	-	TRBV19	CASRWGTEGPLGPQHF	TGTGCCAGTAGATGGGGGACTGAGGGACCCCTCGGGCCCCAGCATTTT
TRBJ2-7	TRBD1	-	TRBV12-5	CASGPGTGGPYEQYF	TGTGCTAGTGGACCCGGGACAGGGGGCCCCTACGAGCAGTACTTC
TRBJ1-6	-	few	TRBV2	CASSGNTVGLF	TGTGCCAGCAGTGGAAATACCGTCGGGCTCTTT
TRBJ2-2	-	many	TRBV7-6	CASSLEAGAGELFF	TGTGCCAGCAGCTTAGAGGCAGGGGCCGGGGAGCTGTTTTTT
TRBJ2-3	TRBD2	many	TRBV28	CASSLTGIRTSGTDTQYF	TGTGCCAGCAGTTTAACCGGGATAAGGACTAGCGGGACAGATACGCAGTATTTT
TRBJ2-6	-	medium-sized	TRBV20-1	CSAGLSGTGANVLTF	TGCAGTGCAGGTCTCTCAGGGACCGGGGCCAACGTCCTGACTTTC
TRBJ1-2	-	many	TRBV4-3	CASSQGLAGSYTF	TGCGCCAGCAGCCAAGGGCTGGCTGGGAGCTACACCTTC
TRBJ2-7	TRBD2	many	TRBV20-1	CSVGGLAGNEQYF	TGCAGTGTTGGGGGACTAGCGGGGAACGAGCAGTACTTC
TRBJ1-3	TRBD1	-	TRBV20-1	CSAHDRGIGNTIYF	TGCAGTGCGCACGACAGGGGGATTGGAAACACCATATATTTT
TRBJ2-7	TRBD1	-	TRBV19	CASSTGTGNSYEQYF	TGTGCCAGTAGTACCGGGACAGGTAACTCCTACGAGCAGTACTTC
TRBJ1-1	-	-	TRBV29-1	CSDRVGRNMNTEAFF	TGCAGCGACAGGGTGGGAAGAAACATGAACACTGAAGCTTTCTTT
TRBJ2-1	-	-	TRBV10-3	CAISEIRDYNEQFF	TGTGCCATCAGTGAAATCCGGGATTACAATGAGCAGTTCTTC
TRBJ2-1	TRBD2	medium-sized	TRBV7-2	CASSLAGAGGNEQFF	TGTGCCAGCAGCCTAGCAGGGGCGGGGGGGAATGAGCAGTTCTTC
TRBJ2-3	-	few	TRBV20-1	CSVHLTDAGTDTQYF	TGCAGTGTTCATCTGACAGACGCAGGCACAGATACGCAGTATTTT
TRBJ1-1	-	-	TRBV29-1	CSVYSPRAAEAFF	TGCAGCGTTTATTCGCCCCGGGCCGCTGAAGCTTTCTTT
TRBJ2-7	TRBD2	many	TRBV24-1	CATSDSDTSGPSSYEQYF	TGTGCCACCAGTGATTCAGATACTAGCGGGCCTTCCTCCTACGAGCAGTACTTC
TRBJ2-2	-	many	TRBV10-3	CAISEVQSPNTGELFF	TGTGCCATCAGTGAGGTGCAGTCTCCGAACACCGGGGAGCTGTTTTTT
TRBJ2-1	TRBD1	many	TRBV7-9	CASSFGQGVYNEQFF	TGTGCCAGCAGCTTCGGACAGGGGGTCTACAATGAGCAGTTCTTC